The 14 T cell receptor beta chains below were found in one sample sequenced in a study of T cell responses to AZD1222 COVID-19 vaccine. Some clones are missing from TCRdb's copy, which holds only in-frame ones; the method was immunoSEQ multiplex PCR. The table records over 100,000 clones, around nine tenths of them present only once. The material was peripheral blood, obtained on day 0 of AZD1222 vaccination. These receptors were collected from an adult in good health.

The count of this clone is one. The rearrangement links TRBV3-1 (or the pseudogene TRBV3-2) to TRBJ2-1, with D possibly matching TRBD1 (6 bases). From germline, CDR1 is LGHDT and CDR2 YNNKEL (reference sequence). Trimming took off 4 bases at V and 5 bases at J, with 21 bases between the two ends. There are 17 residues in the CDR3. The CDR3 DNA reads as TGTGCCAGCAGCCCCCGTCGTCAGGGGACCTTTCACAATGAGCAGTTCTTC. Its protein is CASSPRRQGTFHNEQFF.

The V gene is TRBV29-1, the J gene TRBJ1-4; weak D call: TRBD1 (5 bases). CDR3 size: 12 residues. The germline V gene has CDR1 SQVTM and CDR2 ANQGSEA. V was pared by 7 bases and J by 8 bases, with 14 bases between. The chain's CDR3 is CSGMGEGEKLFF. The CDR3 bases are TGCAGCGGGATGGGAGAGGGGGAAAAACTGTTTTTT.

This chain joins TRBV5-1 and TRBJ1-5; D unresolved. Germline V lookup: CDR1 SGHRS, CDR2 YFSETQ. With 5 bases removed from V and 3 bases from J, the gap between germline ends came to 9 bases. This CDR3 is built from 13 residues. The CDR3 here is CASSRDSNQPQHF. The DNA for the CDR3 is TGCGCCAGCAGTCGAGACTCCAATCAGCCCCAGCATTTT.

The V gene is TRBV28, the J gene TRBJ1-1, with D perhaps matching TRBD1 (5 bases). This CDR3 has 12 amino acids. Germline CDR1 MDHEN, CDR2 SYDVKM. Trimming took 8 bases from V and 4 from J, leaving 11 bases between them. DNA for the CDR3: TGTGCCAGCCTTGGGGGGATCACTGAAGCTTTCTTT. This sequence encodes CASLGGITEAFF.

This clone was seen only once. CDR3: CASSRTGFTEAFF. The CDR3 region has the DNA TGTGCCAGCAGCCGGACAGGGTTCACTGAAGCTTTCTTT. This chain uses TRBV5-6 with TRBJ1-1, with 8 bases aligning to TRBD1. Germline lookup yields CDR1 SGHDT and CDR2 YYEEEE. V gave up 4 bases and J gave up 4 bases; unmatched junction bases: 3. The CDR3 is made up of 13 amino acids.

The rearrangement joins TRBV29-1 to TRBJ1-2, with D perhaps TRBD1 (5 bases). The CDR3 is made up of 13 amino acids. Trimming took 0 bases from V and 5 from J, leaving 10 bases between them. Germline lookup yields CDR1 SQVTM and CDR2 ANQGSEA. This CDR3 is CSVEETDSYGYTF. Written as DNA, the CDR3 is TGCAGCGTTGAAGAGACAGATTCGTATGGCTACACCTTC.

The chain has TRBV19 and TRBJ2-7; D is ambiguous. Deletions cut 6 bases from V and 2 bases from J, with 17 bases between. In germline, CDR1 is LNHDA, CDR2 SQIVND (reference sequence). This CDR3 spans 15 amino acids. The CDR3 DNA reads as TGTGCCAGTAGCCCCAGACTCCGGGTCCCCTACGAGCAGTACTTC. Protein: CASSPRLRVPYEQYF.

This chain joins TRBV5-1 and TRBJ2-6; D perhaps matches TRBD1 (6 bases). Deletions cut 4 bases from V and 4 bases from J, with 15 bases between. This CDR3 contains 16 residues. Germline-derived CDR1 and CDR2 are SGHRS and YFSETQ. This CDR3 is CASSGGTGNGANVLTF. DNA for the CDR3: TGCGCCAGCAGCGGGGGAACAGGGAACGGGGCCAACGTCCTGACTTTC.

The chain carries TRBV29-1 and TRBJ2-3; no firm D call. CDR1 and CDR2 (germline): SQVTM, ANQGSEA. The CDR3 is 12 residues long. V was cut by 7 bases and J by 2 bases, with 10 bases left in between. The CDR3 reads CSGKPFTDTQYF. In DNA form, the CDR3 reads TGCAGCGGGAAACCCTTCACAGATACGCAGTATTTT.

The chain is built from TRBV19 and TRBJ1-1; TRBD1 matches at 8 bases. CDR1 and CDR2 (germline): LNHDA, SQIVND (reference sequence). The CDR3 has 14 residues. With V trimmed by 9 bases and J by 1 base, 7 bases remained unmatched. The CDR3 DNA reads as TGTGCCAGCGGACAGGGTGGCGGGAACACTGAAGCTTTCTTT. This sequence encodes CASGQGGGNTEAFF. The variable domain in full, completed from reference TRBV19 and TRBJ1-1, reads DGGITQSPKYLFRKEGQNVTLSCEQNLNHDAMYWYRQDPGQGLRLIYYSQIVNDFQKGDIAEGYSVSREKKESFPLTVTSAQKNPTAFYLCASGQGGGNTEAFFGQGTRLTVV.

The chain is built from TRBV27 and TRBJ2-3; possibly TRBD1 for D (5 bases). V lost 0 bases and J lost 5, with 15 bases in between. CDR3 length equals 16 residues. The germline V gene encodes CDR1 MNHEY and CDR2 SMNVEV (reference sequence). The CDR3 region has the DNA TGTGCCAGCAGTTTATCGGTAGGGGCCAAAGAAGATACGCAGTATTTT. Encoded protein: CASSLSVGAKEDTQYF.

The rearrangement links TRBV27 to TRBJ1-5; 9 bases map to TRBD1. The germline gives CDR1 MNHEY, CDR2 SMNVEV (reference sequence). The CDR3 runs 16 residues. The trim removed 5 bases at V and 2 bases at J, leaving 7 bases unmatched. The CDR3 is CASSAGTGRGNQPQHF. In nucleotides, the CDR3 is TGTGCCAGCAGTGCGGGGACAGGGCGGGGCAATCAGCCCCAGCATTTT.

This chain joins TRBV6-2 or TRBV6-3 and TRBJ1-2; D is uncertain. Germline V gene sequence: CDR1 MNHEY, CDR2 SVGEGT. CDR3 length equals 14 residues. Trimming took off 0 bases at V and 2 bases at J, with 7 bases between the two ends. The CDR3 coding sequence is TGTGCCAGCAGTTACTCTCGACGGAACTATGGCTACACCTTC. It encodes CASSYSRRNYGYTF.

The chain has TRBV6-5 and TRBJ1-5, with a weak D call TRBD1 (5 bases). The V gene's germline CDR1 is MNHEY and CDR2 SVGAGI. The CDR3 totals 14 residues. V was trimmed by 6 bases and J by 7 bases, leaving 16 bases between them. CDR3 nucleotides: TGTGCCAGCAGCGACAGCTCCTCTAAACAGCCCCAGCATTTT. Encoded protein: CASSDSSSKQPQHF.